This TCR beta chain is from a study of blood T cell repertoires in COVID-19 (dated by TCRdb to about 2020). At the level of the whole study: Samples from collaborators originated in the United States, Italy and Spain and spanned both the acute and convalescent phases of COVID-19. The prospective study material was composed of cDNA or gDNA derived from T cells, B-cell-depleted T cells, or PBMCs. Subjects who had been exposed to COVID-19, were actively infected with it, or had recovered from it provided the deeply sampled blood TCRbeta repertoires that made up the dataset. A freely available public database, intended as a resource for researchers studying the immune response to SARS-CoV-2, is where the repertoires were released. The samples were drawn from two sources: the first 160 participants of the ongoing ImmuneRACE study, and 1,254 subjects contributed by 6 global collaborators. Nearly every sample came with metadata listing a de-identified subject ID, COVID-19 status, age in years and sex. Where available, HLA class I and class II types were obtained from metadata supplied by the sample provider rather than from assay-based typing. What the authors observed across the whole study: The amount of clinical and demographic metadata varied by source and participant and was provided uncurated.

The germline V gene specifies MDHEN as CDR1 and SYDVKM as CDR2. Counted from cysteine to phenylalanine, this CDR3 has 12 amino acids. Solely the CDR3 DNA is kept, with 36 bases framed from the first base. V was cut back by 5 bases and J by 8 bases, leaving a gap of 10 bases between them. In the case of this clone: Which antigen it targets is not known. One base away there is no much larger clone; base qualities are not given.

TCRbeta CDR3 regions were amplified from genomic DNA by means of the immunoSEQ Assay, a bias-controlled multiplex PCR. From the authors' description of their analysis: The number of nucleated cells in each sample was estimated from the amplification of reference gene primers within the assay. To quantify the absolute abundance of each unique TCRbeta CDR3 rearrangement, sequence reads were collapsed and filtered. Productive Simpson clonality was computed per sample as the square root of Simpson's diversity index over productive rearrangements. Drawn from immuneACCESS, this table holds only the in-frame rearrangements with V and J called that TCRdb kept. Clones are partly lost; checked studies trace under half to an unresolved V gene and leave the rest unexplained. The V and J calls and clone size come from that table; D and trimming were worked out from the DNA. The sample has under 150,000 clones on record, 85% to 90% of them singletons. The top ten hold more than 2% of the sample.

Whole blood was collected in K2EDTA tubes by collaborating institutions according to the institutions' own protocols. For TCRbeta analysis, collaborators shipped samples as frozen whole blood, isolated PBMCs, or DNA extracted from either of those sample types. The sequence was collected from a man between 65 and 80 years old with active COVID-19. This receptor chain uses TRBV28 and TRBJ1-5; TRBD1 is perhaps the D gene, given 5 matching bases. The sample consisted of peripheral blood. The nucleotide sequence reads as follows: TGTGCCAGCAGTCGGGAGGGGAAGCCCCAGCATTTT. Translated, it reads CASSREGKPQHF.